Listed here are 25 T cell receptor beta chains from one sample, sequenced in a study of identical twins. TCRdb ran MiXCR on the 5' RACE reads and lists one entry per CDR3 protein. The sample has under 300,000 distinct CDR3 sequences; 11% to 15% are singletons. The sample taken for sequencing was memory (CD45RO+) T cells sorted from blood. Receptors were obtained from a woman aged 18-29 years in good health.

This clonotype appeared many times. The rearrangement uses TRBV29-1 and TRBJ1-1; 7 bases are shared with TRBD1. This CDR3 spans 13 amino acids. The germline V gene has CDR1 SQVTM and CDR2 ANQGSEA. J lost 0 bases, V lost 7 bases, and 5 bases had no gene match. The CDR3 reads CSAYRGMNTEAFF. The CDR3, as DNA: TGCAGCGCTTACAGGGGAATGAACACTGAAGCTTTCTTT.

The table lists this clonotype with a few counts. The V and J genes are TRBV28 and TRBJ1-4, with TRBD1 as a possible D gene (5 bases). The V and J ends lost 6 bases and 5 bases respectively, with 19 bases between them. This CDR3 is built from 16 residues. From germline, CDR1 is MDHEN and CDR2 SYDVKM. CDR3 region: CASSSGAGQANEKLFF. The CDR3 region has the DNA TGTGCCAGCAGCTCCGGGGCAGGGCAGGCCAATGAAAAACTGTTTTTT.

This clonotype was picked up a small number of times. The chain employs TRBV20-1 and TRBJ2-3, with no clear D. The CDR3 extends over 12 amino acids. Germline V gene data show CDR1 as DFQATT and CDR2 as SNEGSKA (reference sequence). V lost 6 bases to trimming and J lost 2 bases, with 9 bases between them. The CDR3 nucleotides read TGCAGTGCAAGACCTTCCACAGATACGCAGTATTTT. It codes for CSARPSTDTQYF.

This clonotype has more than one count but fewer than ten. The J gene is TRBJ1-5, the V gene TRBV20-1, with a tentative D call TRBD1 (5 bases). The CDR3 runs to 12 residues. V lost 4 bases, J lost 5 bases, and 9 bases lay in between. Germline V gene lookup returns CDR1 DFQATT and CDR2 SNEGSKA (reference sequence). CDR3 sequence (DNA): TGCAGTGCTACCGACAGCGATCAGCCCCAGCATTTT. Translated, it gives CSATDSDQPQHF.

The gene calls are TRBV10-1 and TRBJ2-5, with D possibly TRBD1 on 6 matching bases. The germline gives CDR1 WNHNN, CDR2 SYGVQD (reference sequence). V was trimmed by 0 bases and J by 2 bases, leaving 7 bases between them. The CDR3 runs 14 residues. CDR3 nucleotide sequence: TGCGCCAGCAGTGAGTCGGGGGCTCAAGAGACCCAGTACTTC. Protein: CASSESGAQETQYF.

This chain links TRBV5-4 with TRBJ2-3, with 11 bases that match TRBD2. Germline trimming cut 4 bases from V and 0 bases from J; bases unmatched to any gene: 4. CDR3 size: 16 residues. Germline V gene lookup returns CDR1 SGHNT and CDR2 YYREEE (reference sequence). CDR3 in amino acids: CASSRRLAGSTDTQYF. The CDR3 DNA reads as TGTGCCAGCAGCCGACGACTAGCGGGGAGCACAGATACGCAGTATTTT.

This clonotype was observed a few times. The chain links TRBV19 to TRBJ1-5; D is undetermined. Per the germline V gene, CDR1 is LNHDA and CDR2 is SQIVND (reference sequence). V was trimmed by 4 bases and J by 2 bases, leaving 12 bases between them. There are 15 residues in the CDR3. The DNA for the CDR3 is TGTGCCAGTAGTACACACTATCGAGGCAATCAGCCCCAGCATTTT. Its protein is CASSTHYRGNQPQHF.

This chain links TRBV20-1 with TRBJ1-4, with D hard to call. Germline V CDR1 and CDR2: DFQATT, SNEGSKA (reference sequence). This CDR3 spans 13 amino acids. The V end was cut by 0 bases, the J end by 8 bases, with 10 bases between. CDR3 amino acids: CSAREGRREKLFF. The CDR3 DNA is TGCAGTGCTAGAGAGGGCAGAAGAGAAAAACTGTTTTTT.

This clonotype was picked up a small number of times. The V call is TRBV7-8, the J call TRBJ2-7, with a possible D match to TRBD1 (6 bases). The CDR3 is made up of 14 amino acids. V lost 2 bases, J lost 1 base, and 9 bases lay in between. Germline CDR1 reads SGHVS; CDR2 reads FQNEAQ. CDR3 DNA sequence: TGTGCCAGCAGCTTATACGGACAGTCCTACGAGCAGTACTTC. Translating gives CASSLYGQSYEQYF.

This clonotype has just a few counts. The DNA of the CDR3 is TGCGCCAGCGGCATCCAGCGGGAGAGGGGCGAGCAGTACTTC. This encodes CASGIQRERGEQYF. The chain links TRBV10-2 to TRBJ2-7; 8 positions match TRBD2. This CDR3 has 14 residues. Germline V gene data show CDR1 as WSHSY and CDR2 as SAAADI. Germline trimming cut 8 bases from V and 6 bases from J; bases unmatched to any gene: 12.

A few counts support this clonotype. V is TRBV29-1 and J is TRBJ2-7, with D possibly TRBD2 on 6 matching bases. The length of the CDR3 is 17 residues. Germline CDR1 is SQVTM and CDR2 is ANQGSEA. Trimming took 6 bases from V and 2 from J, leaving 26 bases between them. CDR3 DNA: TGCAGCGTCGCCCCGGGATATGTGGGGGGTTGGCCCTACGAGCAGTACTTC. Encoded protein: CSVAPGYVGGWPYEQYF.

This clonotype was recorded many times. The chain combines TRBV5-1 with TRBJ2-5; D is possibly TRBD2 (5 bases). Germline V CDR1 and CDR2: SGHRS, YFSETQ. V lost 4 bases and J 7 bases, leaving 14 bases between the germline ends. This CDR3 region has 13 residues. The chain's CDR3 is CASSVLGEGTQYF. The CDR3 nucleotides are TGCGCCAGCAGCGTTCTGGGCGAGGGGACCCAGTACTTC.

This clonotype was recorded a few times. The chain couples TRBV10-3 to TRBJ2-7; possible D gene TRBD2, 5 bases. The CDR3 is made up of 15 amino acids. Trimming stripped 3 bases from V and 2 bases from J, with 14 bases between. The germline V gene has CDR1 ENHRY and CDR2 SYGVKD. CDR3 DNA: TGTGCCATCAGTGATCAAAGGGAGTTCCCCTACGAGCAGTACTTC. Residues: CAISDQREFPYEQYF.

This chain connects TRBV7-9 to TRBJ2-7; the match to TRBD2 covers 9 bases. Germline CDR1 reads SEHNR; CDR2 reads FQNEAQ (reference sequence). The CDR3 runs to 14 residues. The J segment lost 3 bases and the V segment lost 4 bases, leaving 4 bases of the junction unmatched. The CDR3 reads CASSSGTSHYEQYF. As DNA, the CDR3 is TGTGCCAGCAGCTCTGGGACTAGCCACTACGAGCAGTACTTC.

A few counts support this clonotype. The chain uses TRBV12-3 or TRBV12-4 and TRBJ1-3; TRBD1 is a possible D gene (5 bases). Trimming removed 5 bases from V and 0 bases from J, with 14 bases in between. CDR3 length: 16 residues. The CDR3 nucleotides are TGTGCCAGCAGTGTTTTCAGGGAGTCCTCTGGAAACACCATATATTTT. Translating it yields CASSVFRESSGNTIYF.

This clonotype was found a few times. The chain has TRBV7-9 and TRBJ1-2; D is ambiguous. The CDR3 totals 13 residues. Germline loops: CDR1 SEHNR, CDR2 FQNEAQ (reference sequence). Trimming left V 4 bases short and J 2 bases short, with 8 bases between. Written as DNA, the CDR3 is TGTGCCAGCAGCTACGACGGCAACTATGGCTACACCTTC. It encodes CASSYDGNYGYTF.

The chain uses TRBV2 and TRBJ2-5; D could derive from TRBD1 or TRBD2 (6 bases each). Germline V gene lookup returns CDR1 SNHLY and CDR2 FYNNEI. V lost 8 bases and J 3 bases, leaving 16 bases between the germline ends. The CDR3 is made up of 14 amino acids. The CDR3 DNA is TGTGCCAGCCAGCGGGCAGGGGTAAAAGAGACCCAGTACTTC. Translation: CASQRAGVKETQYF.

The rearrangement uses TRBV11-2 and TRBJ2-3; 12 bases are shared with TRBD1. The trim removed 2 bases at V and 5 bases at J, leaving 11 bases unmatched. The CDR3 has 18 amino acids. Germline V gene lookup returns CDR1 SGHAT and CDR2 FQNNGV. As DNA, the CDR3 is TGTGCCAGCAGCTTATCATATCCGGGACAGGGGGCGGGAGATACGCAGTATTTT. It codes for CASSLSYPGQGAGDTQYF.

J is TRBJ1-1 and V is TRBV7-9; D remains ambiguous. Germline values: CDR1 SEHNR, CDR2 FQNEAQ (reference sequence). V was pared by 1 base and J by 0 bases, with 6 bases between. This CDR3 is 14 amino acids long. The CDR3 DNA reads TGTGCCAGCAGCTTAGTAGGACTGAACACTGAAGCTTTCTTT. Encoded protein: CASSLVGLNTEAFF. The whole variable domain, remainder taken from reference TRBV7-9 and TRBJ1-1, is DTGVSQNPRHKITKRGQNVTFRCDPISEHNRLYWYRQTLGQGPEFLTYFQNEAQLEKSRLLSDRFSAERPKGSFSTLEIQRTEQGDSAMYLCASSLVGLNTEAFFGQGTRLTVV.

This clonotype was counted between two and nine times. J is TRBJ1-6 and V is TRBV9, with D hard to call. The germline gives CDR1 SGDLS, CDR2 YYNGEE. V lost 4 bases to trimming and J lost 7 bases, with 9 bases between them. The CDR3 sequence is 13 residues long. The CDR3 here is CASSPAGNSPLHF. The CDR3 nucleotides read TGTGCCAGCAGCCCAGCCGGCAATTCACCCCTCCACTTT.

This clonotype was detected only a few times. The chain combines TRBV20-1 with TRBJ1-4, with D possibly matching TRBD1 (5 bases). The CDR3 has 12 amino acids. V lost 6 bases and J lost 8, with 13 bases in between. Germline CDR1 is DFQATT and CDR2 is SNEGSKA (reference sequence). DNA for the CDR3: TGCAGTGCCCCGCAGGGATACGAAAAACTGTTTTTT. Amino acid sequence: CSAPQGYEKLFF.

A few counts support this clonotype. The V call is TRBV5-5, the J call TRBJ2-5; TRBD1 is a possible D gene (6 bases). The CDR3 loop spans 14 amino acids. Germline CDR1 is SGHKS and CDR2 is YYEKEE (reference sequence). Trimming removed 4 bases at V and 5 bases at J, with 15 bases between. The DNA of the CDR3 is TGTGCCAGCAGCCCTGGACAGCTTTTGGAGACCCAGTACTTC. Amino acids: CASSPGQLLETQYF.

This clonotype was seen only a few times. The V call is TRBV12-3 or TRBV12-4, the J call TRBJ1-1; D is possibly TRBD1 (6 bases). The CDR3 spans 16 residues. V lost 5 bases and J 3 bases, leaving 19 bases between the germline ends. Here the CDR3 reads CASSPWGAGGDTEAFF. As DNA, the CDR3 is TGTGCCAGCAGTCCCTGGGGGGCAGGAGGTGACACTGAAGCTTTCTTT.

This clonotype appeared many times. The chain carries TRBV7-9 and TRBJ2-1, with unresolved D. The CDR3 has 11 amino acids. CDR1 SEHNR and CDR2 FQNEAQ come from the germline V gene (reference sequence). CDR3 in DNA: TGTGCGTCCGATGTGTACAATGAGCAGTTCTTC. Its translation: CASDVYNEQFF.

This clonotype has just one count. The rearrangement links TRBV20-1 to TRBJ2-1, with 7 positions matching TRBD2. This CDR3 comprises 14 residues. Losses at the gene ends were 3 bases for V and 3 bases for J; bases not matched to a gene: 5. CDR1 and CDR2 from the germline V gene are DFQATT and SNEGSKA (reference sequence). CDR3 nucleotide sequence: TGCAGTGCTAGGAGTCTAGCGGACTACAATGAGCAGTTCTTC. This codes for CSARSLADYNEQFF.